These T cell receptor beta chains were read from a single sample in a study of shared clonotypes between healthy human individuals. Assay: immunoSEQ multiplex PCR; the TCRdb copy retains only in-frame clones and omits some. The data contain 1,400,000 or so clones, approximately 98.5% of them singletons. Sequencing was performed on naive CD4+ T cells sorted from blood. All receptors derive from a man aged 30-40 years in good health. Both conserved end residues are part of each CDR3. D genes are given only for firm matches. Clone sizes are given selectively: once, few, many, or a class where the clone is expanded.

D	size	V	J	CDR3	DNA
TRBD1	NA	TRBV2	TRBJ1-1	CASRKRQGVGDTEAFF	TGTGCCAGCAGAAAAAGACAGGGGGTGGGGGACACTGAAGCTTTCTTT
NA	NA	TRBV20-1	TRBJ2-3	CSAESTDTQYF	TGCAGTGCGGAAAGCACAGATACGCAGTATTTT
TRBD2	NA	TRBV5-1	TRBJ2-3	CASSPFGLGADTQYF	TGCGCCAGCAGCCCCTTCGGACTAGGTGCAGATACGCAGTATTTT
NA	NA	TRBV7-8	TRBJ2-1	CASSLDYEQFF	TGTGCCAGCAGCTTAGATTATGAGCAGTTCTTC
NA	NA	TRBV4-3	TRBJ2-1	CASSPAGTANEQFF	TGCGCCAGCAGCCCGGCAGGAACAGCAAATGAGCAGTTCTTC
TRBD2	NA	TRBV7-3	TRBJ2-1	CASSLKGLAGGEQFF	TGTGCCAGCAGCTTAAAGGGACTAGCGGGAGGTGAGCAGTTCTTC
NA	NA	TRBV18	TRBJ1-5	CASSKDNSNQPQHF	TGTGCCAGCTCAAAAGACAACTCAAATCAGCCCCAGCATTTT
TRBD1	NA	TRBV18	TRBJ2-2	CASSLSTGENTGELFF	TGTGCCAGCTCACTCTCGACAGGGGAGAACACCGGGGAGCTGTTTTTT
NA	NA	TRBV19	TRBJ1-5	CASSVQGRQPQHF	TGTGCCAGTAGCGTACAGGGTCGCCAGCCCCAGCATTTT
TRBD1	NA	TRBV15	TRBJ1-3	CATSRDIPMTGGDGNTIYF	TGTGCCACCAGCAGAGATATTCCAATGACAGGGGGCGATGGAAACACCATATATTTT
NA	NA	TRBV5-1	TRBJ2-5	CASRELGSQETQYF	TGCGCCAGCAGAGAGTTGGGATCCCAAGAGACCCAGTACTTC
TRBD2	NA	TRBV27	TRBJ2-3	CASSLSRGATDTQYF	TGTGCCAGCAGTTTATCGCGGGGGGCAACAGATACGCAGTATTTT
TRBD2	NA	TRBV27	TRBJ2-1	CASKLSGRTYNEQFF	TGTGCCAGCAAACTTAGCGGGAGGACCTACAATGAGCAGTTCTTC
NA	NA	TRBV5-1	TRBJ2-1	CASSLTASSYNEQFF	TGCGCCAGCAGCTTGACGGCAAGCTCCTACAATGAGCAGTTCTTC
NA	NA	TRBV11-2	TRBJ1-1	CASIPQGPMNTEAFF	TGTGCCAGCATTCCGCAGGGGCCCATGAACACTGAAGCTTTCTTT
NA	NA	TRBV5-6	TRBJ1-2	CASSLRGWGSHGYTF	TGTGCCAGCAGCTTACGTGGATGGGGGAGCCATGGCTACACCTTC
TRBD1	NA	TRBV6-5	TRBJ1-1	CASSYTMTGLTEAFF	TGTGCCAGCAGTTACACGATGACAGGGCTCACTGAAGCTTTCTTT
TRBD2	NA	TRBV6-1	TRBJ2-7	CASSATSGDTYEQYF	TGTGCCAGCAGTGCGACTAGCGGGGACACCTACGAGCAGTACTTC
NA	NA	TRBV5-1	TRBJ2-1	CASSLVRADPSYNEQFF	TGCGCCAGCAGCTTGGTGCGGGCCGACCCGTCCTACAATGAGCAGTTCTTC
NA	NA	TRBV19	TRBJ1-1	CASSTTRTSGAFF	TGTGCCAGTAGTACGACCAGGACCTCGGGGGCTTTCTTT
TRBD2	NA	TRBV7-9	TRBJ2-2	CASSPGGLAENTGELFF	TGTGCCAGCAGCCCAGGGGGACTAGCGGAGAACACCGGGGAGCTGTTTTTT
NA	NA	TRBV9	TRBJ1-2	CASSVDAGDYGYTF	TGTGCCAGCAGCGTAGACGCCGGTGACTATGGCTACACCTTC
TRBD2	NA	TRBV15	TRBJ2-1	CATSRDLGTSETNEQFF	TGTGCCACCAGCAGAGATCTCGGGACTAGCGAGACAAATGAGCAGTTCTTC
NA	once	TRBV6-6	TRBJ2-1	CASSYSQGTYNEQFF	TGTGCCAGCAGTTACTCACAGGGAACCTACAATGAGCAGTTCTTC
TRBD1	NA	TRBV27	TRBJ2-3	CASTLTGVSTDTQYF	TGTGCCAGCACCCTGACAGGGGTTAGCACAGATACGCAGTATTTT
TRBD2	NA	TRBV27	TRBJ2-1	CASSPIRLAGEYNEQFF	TGTGCCAGCAGTCCGATCCGACTAGCGGGGGAATACAATGAGCAGTTCTTC
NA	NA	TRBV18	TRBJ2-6	CASSPPGAGANVLTF	TGTGCCAGCTCACCGCCAGGGGCTGGGGCCAACGTCCTGACTTTC
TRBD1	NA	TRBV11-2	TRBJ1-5	CASSITGAPNQPQHF	TGTGCCAGCAGTATTACAGGGGCCCCCAATCAGCCCCAGCATTTT
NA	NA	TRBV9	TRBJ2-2	CASSGFPGRRDVTGELFF	TGTGCCAGCAGCGGGTTCCCGGGGCGCCGCGATGTAACCGGGGAGCTGTTTTTT
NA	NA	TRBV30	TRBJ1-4	CAWSQFNEKLFF	TGTGCCTGGAGTCAGTTTAATGAAAAACTGTTTTTT
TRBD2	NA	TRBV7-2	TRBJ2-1	CASSPSGINEQFF	TGTGCCAGCAGCCCTAGCGGTATCAATGAGCAGTTCTTC
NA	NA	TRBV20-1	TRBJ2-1	CSAKRNEQFF	TGCAGTGCTAAAAGGAATGAGCAGTTCTTC
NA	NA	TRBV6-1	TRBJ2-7	CATLRQGYEQYF	TGTGCCACCCTGAGGCAGGGCTACGAGCAGTACTTC
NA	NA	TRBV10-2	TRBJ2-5	CASCRGRETQYF	TGCGCCTCGTGCCGGGGGCGGGAGACCCAGTACTTC
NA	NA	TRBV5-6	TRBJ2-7	CASSLGRGVYEQYF	TGTGCCAGCAGCTTGGGCAGGGGTGTCTACGAGCAGTACTTC
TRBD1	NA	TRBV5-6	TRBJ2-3	CASSPWTGQGIKGQYF	TGTGCCAGCAGCCCCTGGACAGGGCAGGGGATAAAAGGGCAGTATTTT
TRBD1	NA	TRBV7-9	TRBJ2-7	CASSLALGQGAYEQYF	TGTGCCAGCAGCTTAGCGCTAGGACAGGGAGCCTACGAGCAGTACTTC
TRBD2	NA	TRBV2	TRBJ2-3	CAGAGGTTTDTQYF	TGTGCCGGCGCTGGCGGGACTACGACCGATACGCAGTATTTT
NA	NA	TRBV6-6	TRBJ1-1	CASRFRGDTEAFF	TGTGCCAGCAGGTTTAGGGGCGACACTGAAGCTTTCTTT
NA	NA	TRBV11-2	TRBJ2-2	CASSFDRIPVIGELFF	TGTGCCAGCAGCTTCGACAGGATTCCCGTCATCGGGGAGCTGTTTTTT
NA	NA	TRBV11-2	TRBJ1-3	CASSLDYSGNTIYF	TGTGCCAGCAGCTTAGACTACTCTGGAAACACCATATATTTT
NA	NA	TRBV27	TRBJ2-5	CASSLSVLETQYF	TGTGCCAGCAGTTTATCAGTATTAGAGACCCAGTACTTC
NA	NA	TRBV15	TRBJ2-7	CATSRAADYEQYF	TGTGCCACCAGCAGAGCAGCGGACTACGAGCAGTACTTC
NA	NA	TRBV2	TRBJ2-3	CASSRDGGAQTDTQYF	TGTGCCAGCAGTCGTGACGGAGGTGCGCAGACAGATACGCAGTATTTT
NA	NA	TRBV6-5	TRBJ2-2	CASGVKTGELFF	TGTGCCAGCGGGGTGAAGACCGGGGAGCTGTTTTTT
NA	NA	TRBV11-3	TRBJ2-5	CASSPGHGNKGETQYF	TGTGCCAGCAGTCCCGGTCACGGCAACAAGGGGGAGACCCAGTACTTC
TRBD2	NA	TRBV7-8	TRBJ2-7	CASSSWGDGGKSYEQYF	TGTGCCAGCAGCTCGTGGGGTGACGGGGGGAAATCCTACGAGCAGTACTTC
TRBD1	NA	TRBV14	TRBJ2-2	CASSRGQANTGELFF	TGTGCCAGCAGCCGAGGACAGGCGAACACCGGGGAGCTGTTTTTT
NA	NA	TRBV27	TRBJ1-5	CASSNGQKSNQPQHF	TGTGCCAGCAGCAACGGACAGAAATCCAATCAGCCCCAGCATTTT
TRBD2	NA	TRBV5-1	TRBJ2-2	CASSGLAGVDTGELFF	TGCGCCAGCAGCGGACTAGCGGGAGTTGATACCGGGGAGCTGTTTTTT